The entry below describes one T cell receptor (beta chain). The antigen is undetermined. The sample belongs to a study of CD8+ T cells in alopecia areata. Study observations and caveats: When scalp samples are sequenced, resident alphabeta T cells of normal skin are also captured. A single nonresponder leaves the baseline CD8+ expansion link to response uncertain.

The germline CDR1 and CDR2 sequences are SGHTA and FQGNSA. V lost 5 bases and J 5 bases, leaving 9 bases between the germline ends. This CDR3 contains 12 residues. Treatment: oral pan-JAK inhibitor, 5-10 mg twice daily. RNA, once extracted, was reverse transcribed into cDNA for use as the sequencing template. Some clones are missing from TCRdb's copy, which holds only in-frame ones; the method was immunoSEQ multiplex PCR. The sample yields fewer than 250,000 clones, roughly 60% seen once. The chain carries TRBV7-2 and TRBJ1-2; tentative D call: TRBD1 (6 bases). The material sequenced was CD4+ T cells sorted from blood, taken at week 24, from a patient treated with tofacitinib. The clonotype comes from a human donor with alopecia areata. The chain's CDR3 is CASSLTGYGYTF. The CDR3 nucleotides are TGTGCCAGCAGCCTAACAGGGTATGGCTACACCTTC.